The entry below describes one TCR beta chain. The CDR3 covers 15 residues. The V end lost 0 bases, the J end lost 7 bases, and 13 bases lay between the germline ends. The V gene's germline CDR1 is LGHNA and CDR2 YSLEER. TCRdb keeps only in-frame clones here, not all; method: immunoSEQ multiplex PCR. The table shows 15,000 to 20,000 clones, with approximately 88% occurring only once. This record comes from a study of T cell changes during pregnancy in multiple sclerosis. The sample in question was CD8+ T cells from peripheral blood mononuclear cells, obtained after pregnancy. The gene calls are TRBV4-3 and TRBJ1-5; D might be TRBD1 (5 bases). The clonotype originates from a female donor in good health, enrolled as a control in a pregnancy study. The CDR3 nucleotides are TGCGCCAGCAGCCAAGAACTGCAGGGTGGGCAGCCCCAGCATTTT. Its translation: CASSQELQGGQPQHF.